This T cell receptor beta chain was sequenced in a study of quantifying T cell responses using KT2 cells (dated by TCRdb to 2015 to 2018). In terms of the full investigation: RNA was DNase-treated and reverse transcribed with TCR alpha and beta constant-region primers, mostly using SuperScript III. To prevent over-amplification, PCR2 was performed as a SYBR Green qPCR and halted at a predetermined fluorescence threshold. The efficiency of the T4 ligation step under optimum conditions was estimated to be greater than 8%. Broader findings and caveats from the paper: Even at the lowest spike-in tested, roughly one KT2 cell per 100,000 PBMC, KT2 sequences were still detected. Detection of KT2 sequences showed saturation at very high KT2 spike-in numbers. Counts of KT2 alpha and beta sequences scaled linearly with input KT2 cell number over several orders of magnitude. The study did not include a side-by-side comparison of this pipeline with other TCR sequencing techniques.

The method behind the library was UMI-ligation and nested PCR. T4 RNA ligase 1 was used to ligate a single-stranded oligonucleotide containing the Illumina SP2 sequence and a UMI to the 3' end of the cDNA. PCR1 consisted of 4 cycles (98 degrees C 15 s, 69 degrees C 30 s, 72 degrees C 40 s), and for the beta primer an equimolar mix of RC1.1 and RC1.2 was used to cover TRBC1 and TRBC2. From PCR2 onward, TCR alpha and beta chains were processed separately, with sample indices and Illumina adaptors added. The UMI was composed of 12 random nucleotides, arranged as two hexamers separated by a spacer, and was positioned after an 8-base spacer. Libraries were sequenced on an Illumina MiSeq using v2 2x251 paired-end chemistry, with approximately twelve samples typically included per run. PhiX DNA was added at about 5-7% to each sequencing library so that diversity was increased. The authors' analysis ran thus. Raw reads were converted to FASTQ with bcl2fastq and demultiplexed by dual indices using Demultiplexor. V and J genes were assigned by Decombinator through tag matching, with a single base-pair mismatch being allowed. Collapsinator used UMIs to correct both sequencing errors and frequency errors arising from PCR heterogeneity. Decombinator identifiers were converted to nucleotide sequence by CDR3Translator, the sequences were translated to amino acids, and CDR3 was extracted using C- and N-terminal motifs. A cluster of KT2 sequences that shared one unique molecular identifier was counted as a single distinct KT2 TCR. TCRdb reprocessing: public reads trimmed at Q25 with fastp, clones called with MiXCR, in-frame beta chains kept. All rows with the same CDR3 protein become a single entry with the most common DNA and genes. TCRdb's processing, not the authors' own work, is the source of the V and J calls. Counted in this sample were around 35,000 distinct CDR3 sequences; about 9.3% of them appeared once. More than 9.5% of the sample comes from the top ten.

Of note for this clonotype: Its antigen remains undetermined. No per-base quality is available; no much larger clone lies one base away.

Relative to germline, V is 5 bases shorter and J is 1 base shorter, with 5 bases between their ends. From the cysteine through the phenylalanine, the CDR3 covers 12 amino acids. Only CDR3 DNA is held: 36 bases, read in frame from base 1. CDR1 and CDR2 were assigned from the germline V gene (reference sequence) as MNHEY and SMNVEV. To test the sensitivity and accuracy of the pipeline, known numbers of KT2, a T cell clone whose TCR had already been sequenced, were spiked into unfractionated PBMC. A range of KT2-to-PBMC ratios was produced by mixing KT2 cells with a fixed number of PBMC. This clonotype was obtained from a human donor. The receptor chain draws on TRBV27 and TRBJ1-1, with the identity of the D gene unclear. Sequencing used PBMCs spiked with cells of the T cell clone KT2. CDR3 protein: CASSAANTEAFF. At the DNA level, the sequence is TGTGCCAGCAGTGCAGCGAACACTGAAGCTTTCTTT.